Below, 28 T cell receptor beta chains from the same sample are listed, as sequenced in a study of T cell responses to AZD1222 COVID-19 vaccine. The protocol was immunoSEQ multiplex PCR, while the TCRdb copy is restricted to in-frame clones and leaves out a portion. The profile shows about 150,000 clones, roughly nine tenths of them singletons. The material was peripheral blood, obtained 28 days after the second AZD1222 dose. The receptors were gathered from an adult who received the AZD1222 COVID-19 vaccine.

This sequence joins TRBV15 and TRBJ2-1; TRBD2 agrees at 8 bases. CDR3 size: 19 residues. Trimming cost V 1 base and J 0 bases; bases outside gene matches: 11. Germline values: CDR1 LNHNV, CDR2 YYDKDF (reference sequence). CDR3 in DNA: TGTGCCACCAGCAGAGGACCCGCGTCGGGAGGGGGCTCCTACAATGAGCAGTTCTTC. Amino acid sequence: CATSRGPASGGGSYNEQFF.

V and J are TRBV24-1 and TRBJ1-1; D is ambiguous. CDR3 size: 13 residues. Trimming shortened V by 0 bases and J by 0 bases, and 1 base separated the two germline ends. Germline lookup yields CDR1 KGHDR and CDR2 SFDVKD. CDR3 in amino acids: CATSDLLNTEAFF. In DNA, the CDR3 is TGTGCCACCAGTGATTTGCTGAACACTGAAGCTTTCTTT.

This rearrangement joins TRBV25-1 to TRBJ1-2, with D uncertain. The CDR3 covers 10 residues. The V gene's germline CDR1 is MGHDK and CDR2 SYGVNS. In nucleotides, the CDR3 is TGTGCTAGCGCGATGAGTGGCTACACCTTC. As protein: CASAMSGYTF.

This chain joins TRBV9 and TRBJ2-1; D might be TRBD1 (7 bases). Trimming removed 2 bases from V and 7 bases from J, with 13 bases in between. The germline V gene encodes CDR1 SGDLS and CDR2 YYNGEE. The CDR3 sequence is 14 residues long. The CDR3 bases are TGTGCCAGCAGCGTTCAGGGGGGCCGAAATGAGCAGTTCTTC. It translates to CASSVQGGRNEQFF.

Only a few counts were recorded for this clone. V usage is TRBV29-1 and J usage is TRBJ1-4; D unresolved. V shed 7 bases and J shed 0 bases, with 9 bases lying between them. CDR1 and CDR2 (germline): SQVTM, ANQGSEA. This CDR3 comprises 13 residues. The CDR3 reads CSAQPTTNEKLFF. The CDR3 DNA is TGCAGCGCCCAGCCAACAACTAATGAAAAACTGTTTTTT.

This clone was seen just once. The genes are TRBV10-3 and TRBJ1-5, with 9 bases identical to TRBD1. The V and J ends lost 10 bases and 2 bases, in that order; junction bases with no gene match: 12. CDR1 and CDR2 (germline): ENHRY, SYGVKD. This CDR3 has 16 residues. CDR3 sequence: CASRPGQGAGNQPQHF. The DNA for the CDR3 is TGTGCCAGCAGACCGGGACAGGGCGCCGGCAATCAGCCCCAGCATTTT.

The genes are TRBV23-1 and TRBJ2-1, with D possibly TRBD1 on 6 matching bases. TRBV23-1 is identified as an open reading frame with a role that is uncertain. The length of the CDR3 is 15 residues. The V gene lost 4 bases and the J gene lost 4 bases, with 14 bases spanning the gap. This chain's CDR3 is CASSLGLQGYNEQFF. The CDR3 DNA reads as TGCGCCAGCAGTCTGGGGTTACAGGGTTACAATGAGCAGTTCTTC.

This sequence joins TRBV9 and TRBJ1-1; possible D gene TRBD1, 6 bases. Germline loops: CDR1 SGDLS, CDR2 YYNGEE. This CDR3 is 13 amino acids long. The germline V and J ends were trimmed by 3 bases and 4 bases, with 10 bases remaining between them. CDR3 in DNA: TGTGCCAGCAGCGAGGGGGGAAGCACTGAAGCTTTCTTT. This gives the protein CASSEGGSTEAFF.

The gene calls are TRBV18 and TRBJ1-2, with D maybe TRBD1 (5 bases). This CDR3 is 13 amino acids long. Germline CDR1 and CDR2: KGHSH and LQKENI. Trimming shortened V by 8 bases and J by 2 bases, and 12 bases separated the two germline ends. CDR3 sequence reads: CASAAGNNYGYTF. In DNA form, the CDR3 reads TGTGCCAGCGCCGCAGGGAACAACTATGGCTACACCTTC.

The CDR3 sequence is CATMLGGTAGELFF. CDR3 coding DNA: TGTGCCACCATGTTGGGAGGAACCGCCGGGGAGCTGTTTTTT. The rearrangement uses TRBV2 and TRBJ2-2, with D perhaps matching TRBD2 (6 bases). The CDR3 contains 14 residues. Trimming left V 10 bases short and J 6 bases short, with 18 bases between. Germline V gene sequence: CDR1 SNHLY, CDR2 FYNNEI.

The CDR3, as DNA: TGTGCCAGCAGCCCGGATCTAGCGGGAGGATCCGCGGGCGAGCAGTACTTC. This codes for CASSPDLAGGSAGEQYF. J is TRBJ2-7 and V is TRBV5-4; 11 bases align to TRBD2. This CDR3 spans 17 amino acids. Germline-derived CDR1 and CDR2 are SGHNT and YYREEE (reference sequence). Unmatched junction bases numbered 15, after V lost 4 bases and J lost 6 bases.

The chain uses TRBV5-6 and TRBJ1-2; 8 nucleotides align to TRBD1. The germline CDR1 and CDR2 sequences are SGHDT and YYEEEE. This CDR3 is 15 amino acids long. Germline trimming cut 5 bases from V and 0 bases from J; bases unmatched to any gene: 6. CDR3 sequence reads: CASRPGTGTNYGYTF. The CDR3 nucleotides read TGTGCCAGCAGGCCCGGGACAGGTACTAACTATGGCTACACCTTC.

This chain joins TRBV7-2 and TRBJ1-3; D remains unclear. The CDR3 length is 14 residues. Germline CDR1 SGHTA, CDR2 FQGNSA. Trimming took 4 bases from V and 0 from J, leaving 7 bases between them. The CDR3, as DNA: TGTGCCAGCAGCTGGTCGGACTCTGGAAACACCATATATTTT. This translates into CASSWSDSGNTIYF.

The rearrangement links TRBV24-1 to TRBJ2-2; D gene ambiguous. The CDR3 runs to 17 residues. Trimming shortened V by 3 bases and J by 6 bases, and 19 bases separated the two germline ends. In germline, CDR1 is KGHDR, CDR2 SFDVKD. The chain's CDR3 is CATSDPVIGISPGELFF. The CDR3 coding sequence is TGTGCCACCAGTGATCCCGTTATAGGGATCTCTCCCGGGGAGCTGTTTTTT.

The chain combines TRBV30 with TRBJ2-7; D possibly corresponds to TRBD1 (6 bases). V lost 5 bases, J lost 8 bases, and 19 bases lay in between. The CDR3 spans 13 residues. Germline-derived CDR1 and CDR2 are GTSNPN and SVGIG (reference sequence). CDR3: CAWARQEVTKQYF. CDR3 nucleotides: TGTGCCTGGGCCCGACAGGAAGTTACGAAGCAGTACTTC.

V gene TRBV5-6 combines with J gene TRBJ1-2; D might be TRBD1 (6 bases). The V end was cut by 2 bases, the J end by 3 bases, with 8 bases between. Germline V gene data show CDR1 as SGHDT and CDR2 as YYEEEE. The CDR3 is 13 amino acids. CDR3 loop: CASSLQGDYGYTF. CDR3 DNA: TGTGCCAGCAGCTTACAGGGAGACTATGGCTACACCTTC.

This clone was counted a single time. The chain uses TRBV4-3 and TRBJ1-4; 9 bases line up with TRBD1. The CDR3 has 17 amino acids. J was trimmed by 5 bases and V by 4 bases; bases with no gene match: 11. Germline V gives CDR1 LGHNA, CDR2 YSLEER. In DNA form, the CDR3 reads TGCGCCAGCAGCCCCGAATGGTCCGGGACAGGGAATGAAAAACTGTTTTTT. Protein: CASSPEWSGTGNEKLFF.

The genes are TRBV30 and TRBJ2-7; D is uncertain. Germline CDR1 GTSNPN, CDR2 SVGIG (reference sequence). The CDR3 consists of 12 residues. Trimming pared 3 bases from V and 0 bases from J, leaving 6 bases between. The DNA of the CDR3 is TGTGCCTGGAGCGATACCTCCTACGAGCAGTACTTC. Protein product: CAWSDTSYEQYF.

The CDR3 region has the DNA TGTGCCAGCAGTCGACACTCTAGCACAGATACGCAGTATTTT. Amino acids: CASSRHSSTDTQYF. The V and J genes are TRBV2 and TRBJ2-3; D call uncertain. Per germline, CDR1 SNHLY and CDR2 FYNNEI. The germline V and J ends were trimmed by 5 bases and 0 bases, with 9 bases remaining between them. The CDR3 runs 14 residues.

This clone occurred a few times. The rearrangement uses TRBV9 and TRBJ1-2; D is unresolved. The CDR3 has 14 residues. The germline CDR1 and CDR2 sequences are SGDLS and YYNGEE. V was shortened by 4 bases and J by 7 bases, with 17 bases between the two germline ends. CDR3 DNA sequence: TGTGCCAGCAGCCCCCTCCCCGTCGGGGTTGGCTACACCTTC. It encodes CASSPLPVGVGYTF. The entire variable domain, with the rest obtained from reference TRBV9 and TRBJ1-2, is as follows: DSGVTQTPKHLITATGQRVTLRCSPRSGDLSVYWYQQSLDQGLQFLIQYYNGEERAKGNILERFSAQQFPDLHSELNLSSLELGDSALYFCASSPLPVGVGYTFGSGTRLTVV.

This chain connects TRBV9 to TRBJ2-2, with D unresolved. Between the trimmed V and J ends, which lost 0 bases and 7 bases, there was a span of 10 bases. Germline CDR1 reads SGDLS; CDR2 reads YYNGEE. This CDR3 has 14 residues. The CDR3 loop is CASSVGPSGGELFF. As DNA, the CDR3 is TGTGCCAGCAGCGTAGGCCCCTCGGGCGGGGAGCTGTTTTTT.

J is TRBJ2-4 and V is TRBV5-4; D unresolved. The germline CDR1 and CDR2 sequences are SGHNT and YYREEE (reference sequence). The CDR3 has 17 residues. With 4 bases removed from V and 0 bases from J, the gap between germline ends came to 17 bases. DNA for the CDR3: TGTGCCAGCAGCCCAAACTTGCTGACTCTAGCCAAAAACATTCAGTACTTC. This encodes CASSPNLLTLAKNIQYF.

V gene TRBV19 combines with J gene TRBJ2-1, with 9 bases that match TRBD2. Trimming at V came to 4 bases and at J to 0 bases, leaving 10 bases not matched to a gene. The CDR3 is made up of 18 amino acids. The V gene's germline CDR1 is LNHDA and CDR2 SQIVND (reference sequence). The DNA for the CDR3 is TGTGCCAGTAGTAAAGGTCGATCAGCGGGGGGCTCCTACAATGAGCAGTTCTTC. Protein product: CASSKGRSAGGSYNEQFF.

The rearrangement joins TRBV30 to TRBJ1-1; D gene unclear. This CDR3 is built from 13 residues. V was cut by 4 bases and J by 0 bases, with 9 bases left in between. The germline V gene encodes CDR1 GTSNPN and CDR2 SVGIG (reference sequence). The CDR3 spells CAWTVMLNTEAFF. The CDR3 DNA follows: TGTGCCTGGACCGTAATGTTGAACACTGAAGCTTTCTTT.

The rearrangement joins TRBV19 to TRBJ2-7; D is perhaps TRBD1 (6 bases). The germline gives CDR1 LNHDA, CDR2 SQIVND (reference sequence). V lost 2 bases and J lost 5, with 13 bases in between. The CDR3 runs 14 residues. CDR3 nucleotides: TGTGCCAGTAGTATAAAACAGGGATCTAACGAGCAGTACTTC. Translating gives CASSIKQGSNEQYF. Variable domain in full (rest from reference TRBV19 and TRBJ2-7): DGGITQSPKYLFRKEGQNVTLSCEQNLNHDAMYWYRQDPGQGLRLIYYSQIVNDFQKGDIAEGYSVSREKKESFPLTVTSAQKNPTAFYLCASSIKQGSNEQYFGPGTRLTVT.

The chain uses TRBV5-6 and TRBJ1-2, with 7 bases lining up with TRBD1. This CDR3 spans 14 amino acids. Trimming at V came to 2 bases and at J to 3 bases, leaving 4 bases not matched to a gene. Germline CDR1 and CDR2: SGHDT and YYEEEE. The CDR3 sequence: CASSFFDRDYGYTF. The CDR3, as DNA: TGTGCCAGCAGCTTTTTTGACAGGGACTATGGCTACACCTTC.

The chain couples TRBV7-2 to TRBJ2-3, with D unclear. V lost 3 bases, J lost 0 bases, and 7 bases lay in between. Germline-derived CDR1 and CDR2 are SGHTA and FQGNSA. The CDR3 covers 14 residues. CDR3 DNA: TGTGCCAGCAGCTTCGGGTCTAGCACAGATACGCAGTATTTT. Translated, it gives CASSFGSSTDTQYF. Together with reference TRBV7-2 and TRBJ2-3, the CDR3 gives the full variable domain: GAGVSQSPSNKVTEKGKDVELRCDPISGHTALYWYRQSLGQGLEFLIYFQGNSAPDKSGLPSDRFSAERTGGSVSTLTIQRTQQEDSAVYLCASSFGSSTDTQYFGPGTRLTVL.

This clone was observed a handful of times. The chain recombines TRBV5-4 with TRBJ1-1; TRBD1 might be the D (5 bases). The germline V gene has CDR1 SGHNT and CDR2 YYREEE (reference sequence). V lost 4 bases and J 7 bases, leaving 14 bases between the germline ends. The CDR3 spans 13 residues. The CDR3 loop reads CASSRGHDREAFF. In DNA form, the CDR3 reads TGTGCCAGCAGCCGCGGACACGATCGTGAAGCTTTCTTT.